This T cell receptor (beta chain) was sequenced in a study of regulatory and conventional T cells in breast cancer (dated by TCRdb to 2013 to 2016). Library preparation used PCR. Data came from a 454 GS FLX Titanium. TCRdb trimmed the raw reads at Q25, called clones with MiXCR and kept productive beta chains. Rows are unified per CDR3 protein, each entry keeping the most common DNA and genes. This sample is represented by approximately 1,500 distinct CDR3 sequences; around 67% of them were singletons. The ten largest account for roughly 4.6% of the sample. The CDR3, from cysteine to phenylalanine, totals 14 residues. Just CDR3 DNA is preserved here, 42 bases in frame from base 1. V trim: 8 bases; J trim: 2 bases; unmatched bases: 6. CDR1 and CDR2 are drawn from the germline V gene (reference sequence): SGHAT, FQDESV. Concerning this clonotype: Its antigen target is currently unknown. No quality values exist for individual bases; no much larger clone is one base distant.

The source is a female donor in good health. Material: regulatory T cells from blood. This chain is built from TRBV11-1 and TRBJ2-7, and 10 bases in between align with TRBD2. The DNA sequence is as follows: TGTGCCAGCGGGCTAGCGGGAGCCACCTACGAGCAGTACTTC. Its protein is CASGLAGATYEQYF.